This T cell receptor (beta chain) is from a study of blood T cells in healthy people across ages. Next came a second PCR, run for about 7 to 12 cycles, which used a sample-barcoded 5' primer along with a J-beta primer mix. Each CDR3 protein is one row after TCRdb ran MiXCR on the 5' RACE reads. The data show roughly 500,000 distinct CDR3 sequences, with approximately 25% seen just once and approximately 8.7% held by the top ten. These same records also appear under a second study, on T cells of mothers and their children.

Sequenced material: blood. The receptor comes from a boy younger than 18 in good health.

The CDR3 loop is CASSPPTDPIYGYTF. CDR3 nucleotides: TGTGCCAGCAGTCCCCCGACAGATCCCATCTATGGCTACACCTTC. The chain has TRBV7-9 and TRBJ1-2, with a tentative D call TRBD1 (5 bases). Between the trimmed V and J ends, which lost 6 bases and 4 bases, there was a span of 18 bases. The CDR3 runs to 15 residues. Germline V gives CDR1 SEHNR, CDR2 FQNEAQ (reference sequence).